This T cell receptor (beta chain) comes out of a study of tumor and adjacent non-tumor tissue in lung cancer. Background on the study: Stage I to III disease affected some 11 men and 5 women aged about 31 to 80.

Comment on this clonotype: Its antigen remains unidentified. The junction differs from germline at one of its ends, possibly a read error.

No cell sorting was done before RNA was extracted from the tissue. This non-tumor lung sample came from over 3 cm beyond the tumor edge. Between August and November 2014, newly diagnosed, chemotherapy-naive lung cancer patients underwent thoracic surgery in China. The CDR3 consists of 14 residues. Germline V gene sequence: CDR1 SGHAT, CDR2 FQDESV (reference sequence). General observations from the study: Compared with tumor, normal lung showed significantly lower TCR diversity.

A modified ARM-PCR protocol with three rounds of nested PCR amplified TCRbeta. TCRdb analysed the multiplex PCR reads with MiXCR anew, one entry per CDR3 protein. This table holds roughly 45,000 distinct CDR3 sequences, roughly 60% found once. Input material: distant non-tumor lung tissue. The chain couples TRBV11-1 to TRBJ2-2; D is perhaps TRBD2 (5 bases). The origin of this receptor is a man aged 50 or older with non-small cell lung cancer. DNA of the CDR3: TGTGCCAGCAGCTTTCATGGTCGGCCCGGGGAGCTGCTTTTC. Its translation: CASSFHGRPGELLF.